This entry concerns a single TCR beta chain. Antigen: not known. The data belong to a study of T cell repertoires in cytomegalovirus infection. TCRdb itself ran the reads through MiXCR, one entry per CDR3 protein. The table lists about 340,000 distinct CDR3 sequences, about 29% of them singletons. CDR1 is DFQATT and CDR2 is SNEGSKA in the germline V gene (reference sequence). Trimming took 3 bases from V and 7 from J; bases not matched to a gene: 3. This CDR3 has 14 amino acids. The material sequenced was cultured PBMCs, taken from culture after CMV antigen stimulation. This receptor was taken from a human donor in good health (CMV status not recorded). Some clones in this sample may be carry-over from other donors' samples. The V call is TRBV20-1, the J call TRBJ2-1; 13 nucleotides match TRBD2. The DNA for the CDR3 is TGCAGTGCTAGTGGGACTAGCGGGGTTAATGAGCAGTTCTTC. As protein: CSASGTSGVNEQFF.